This T cell receptor (beta chain) is from a study of T cells in tumors after PD-1 blockade. Germline values: CDR1 SNHLY, CDR2 FYNNEI. This CDR3 spans 19 amino acids. Repertoires were generated with immunoSEQ multiplex PCR, while TCRdb's copy carries only in-frame clones and drops some. The top ten hold approximately 22% of the sample, which has 15,000 or so clones, around 80% seen once. Comment on this clone: Antigen: not known. Since a much larger clone is just one base distant, this may be a read error. Other DNA sequences in this specimen translate into the identical CDR3.

Points from the study as a whole: About 41% of tumor TCR clonotypes were also found in blood.

The sequences come from PBMCs, collected after anti-PD-1 treatment. This TCR came from a human donor with basal cell carcinoma. The V call is TRBV2, the J call TRBJ2-1; 9 bases match TRBD2. CDR3 residues: CPSCDGWAREGSSYNEQFF. Here the CDR3 DNA reads TGTCCCAGCTGTGACGGGTGGGCGCGGGAGGGGAGCTCCTACAATGAGCAGTTCTTC.